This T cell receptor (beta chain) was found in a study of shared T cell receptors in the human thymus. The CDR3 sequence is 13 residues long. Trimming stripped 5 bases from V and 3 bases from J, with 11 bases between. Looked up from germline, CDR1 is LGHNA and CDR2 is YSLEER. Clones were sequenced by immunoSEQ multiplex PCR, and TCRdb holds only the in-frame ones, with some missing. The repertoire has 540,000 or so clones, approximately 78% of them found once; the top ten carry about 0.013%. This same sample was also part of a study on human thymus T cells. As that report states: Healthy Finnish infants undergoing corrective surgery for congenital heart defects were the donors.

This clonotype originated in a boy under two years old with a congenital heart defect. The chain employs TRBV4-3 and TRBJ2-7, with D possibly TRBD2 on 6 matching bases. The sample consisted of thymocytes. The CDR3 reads CASSWGERYEQYF. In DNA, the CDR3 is TGCGCCAGCAGCTGGGGGGAACGCTACGAGCAGTACTTC.